Below, 29 T cell receptor beta chains from the same sample are listed, as sequenced in a study of blood T cells in healthy people across ages. Primers used in a second PCR of roughly 6 to 11 cycles were a sample-barcoded 5' primer and a J-beta primer mix. MiXCR, applied by TCRdb to the 5' RACE reads, yields one record per CDR3 protein. The sample lists approximately 600,000 distinct CDR3 sequences; approximately 59% were seen once. Sequenced sample: blood. These receptors originate from a man in his fifties or sixties in good health.

This chain uses TRBV12-3 or TRBV12-4 with TRBJ2-1; D possibly corresponds to TRBD2 (5 bases). V lost 6 bases to trimming and J lost 14 bases, with 17 bases between them. The CDR3 loop spans 12 amino acids. In DNA form, the CDR3 reads TGTGCCAGCAGCCAAACCCGGGGATCTAAGTTCTTC. Protein sequence: CASSQTRGSKFF.

The rearrangement links TRBV5-1 to TRBJ2-1; D gene ambiguous. The length of the CDR3 is 12 residues. The germline gives CDR1 SGHRS, CDR2 YFSETQ. The V gene lost 4 bases and the J gene lost 10 bases, with 12 bases spanning the gap. The CDR3 is CASSPQKPEQFF. In nucleotides, the CDR3 is TGCGCCAGCAGCCCACAGAAGCCCGAGCAGTTCTTC.

The V and J genes are TRBV20-1 and TRBJ1-1, with a weak D call TRBD1 (6 bases). The CDR3 loop spans 13 amino acids. V gave up 7 bases and J gave up 5 bases, with 17 bases separating them. The germline CDR1 and CDR2 sequences are DFQATT and SNEGSKA (reference sequence). CDR3 residues: CSVGGAGWTEAFF. The CDR3 DNA is TGCAGTGTCGGGGGGGCGGGGTGGACTGAAGCTTTCTTT.

V gene TRBV3-1 combines with J gene TRBJ2-2, with TRBD1 as a possible D gene (5 bases). Germline V gene data show CDR1 as LGHDT and CDR2 as YNNKEL (reference sequence). CDR3 length equals 15 residues. Trimming shortened V by 4 bases and J by 6 bases, and 15 bases separated the two germline ends. The CDR3 sequence is CASSPARAPAGELFF. CDR3 bases: TGTGCCAGCAGCCCAGCCAGGGCCCCCGCCGGGGAGCTGTTTTTT.

In nucleotides, the CDR3 is TGTGCCATCAGCGGGCCGGCCGGGGCCAACGTCCTGACTTTC. This codes for CAISGPAGANVLTF. The chain is built from TRBV10-3 and TRBJ2-6; D not resolved. CDR3 length: 14 residues. Trimming removed 6 bases at V and 4 bases at J, with 10 bases between. CDR1 is ENHRY, CDR2 SYGVKD, per germline.

The gene calls are TRBV10-2 and TRBJ2-5; D uncertain. The V end was cut by 3 bases, the J end by 0 bases, with 8 bases between. This CDR3 region has 14 residues. Germline CDR1 and CDR2: WSHSY and SAAADI. The CDR3 protein is CASSDGQYQETQYF. The CDR3 bases are TGCGCCAGCAGTGACGGGCAGTACCAAGAGACCCAGTACTTC.

V gene TRBV6-5 combines with J gene TRBJ2-5, with D possibly matching TRBD2 (5 bases). CDR1 MNHEY and CDR2 SVGAGI come from the germline V gene. V lost 6 bases and J 9 bases, leaving 17 bases between the germline ends. There are 13 residues in the CDR3. This CDR3 reads CASSPSGSRAQYF. The CDR3 DNA is TGTGCCAGCAGCCCCTCGGGGTCTAGGGCCCAGTACTTC.

This clonotype was picked up a small number of times. The chain recombines TRBV12-3 or TRBV12-4 with TRBJ2-1; D not certain. This CDR3 region has 12 residues. Trimming removed 6 bases at V and 10 bases at J, with 13 bases between. The CDR3 DNA reads as TGTGCCAGCAGCCACCCGGTAGGAGAGCAGTTCTTC. Encoded protein: CASSHPVGEQFF.

The CDR3 is CASSDGSGTGPGTDTQYF. The CDR3 DNA sequence: TGCGCCAGCAGCGACGGGAGTGGGACAGGCCCAGGGACAGATACGCAGTATTTT. V is TRBV5-1 and J is TRBJ2-3, with 8 bases matching TRBD1. The CDR3 totals 18 residues. Germline trimming cut 4 bases from V and 3 bases from J; bases unmatched to any gene: 16. CDR1 SGHRS and CDR2 YFSETQ come from the germline V gene.

The V gene is TRBV18, the J gene TRBJ2-7, with 9 bases identical to TRBD2. Germline loops: CDR1 KGHSH, CDR2 LQKENI. The trim removed 2 bases at V and 3 bases at J, leaving 5 bases unmatched. The CDR3 covers 15 residues. The CDR3: CASSPAASGNYEQYF. The CDR3 DNA follows: TGTGCCAGCTCACCAGCGGCTAGCGGGAACTACGAGCAGTACTTC.

The rearrangement links TRBV7-2 to TRBJ2-7, with D perhaps assigned TRBD1 or TRBD2 (5 bases each). Gene TRBJ2-5 matches the end of the DNA better, so the J call may be wrong. CDR1 SGHTA and CDR2 FQGNSA come from the germline V gene. CDR3 length: 13 residues. The CDR3 coding sequence is TGTGCCAGCAGCTGGGGGTTCCGAGAGACCCAGTACTTC. Residues: CASSWGFRETQYF.

The CDR3 spells CNVRGGLETQYF. The CDR3 nucleotides are TGCAACGTGCGCGGGGGCCTAGAGACCCAGTACTTC. The gene calls are TRBV29-1 and TRBJ2-5; D perhaps matches TRBD2 (7 bases). The CDR3 is 12 residues long. Germline V CDR1 and CDR2: SQVTM, ANQGSEA.

The gene calls are TRBV5-1 and TRBJ2-3; 9 positions match TRBD1. Trimming cost V 0 bases and J 4 bases; bases outside gene matches: 12. Germline loops: CDR1 SGHRS, CDR2 YFSETQ. CDR3 length: 18 residues. The CDR3 nucleotides are TGCGCCAGCAGCTTGGGACCCCCCGGGACAGGGTCCCCAGATACGCAGTATTTT. Protein sequence: CASSLGPPGTGSPDTQYF.

The chain recombines TRBV28 with TRBJ2-7; TRBD1 is a possible D gene (8 bases). V lost 6 bases to trimming and J lost 5 bases, with 14 bases between them. Germline V lookup: CDR1 MDHEN, CDR2 SYDVKM. The CDR3 is made up of 13 amino acids. CDR3 loop: CASRIQGGDEQYF. CDR3 DNA sequence: TGTGCCAGCAGAATACAGGGGGGGGACGAGCAGTACTTC.

The chain couples TRBV7-2 to TRBJ2-3, with 11 bases identical to TRBD2. Per the germline V gene, CDR1 is SGHTA and CDR2 is FQGNSA. Trimming at V came to 5 bases and at J to 5 bases, leaving 9 bases not matched to a gene. CDR3 length equals 16 residues. CDR3 residues: CASSSSLAGALDTQYF. The CDR3 DNA reads as TGTGCCAGCAGCAGCTCACTAGCGGGGGCGTTAGATACGCAGTATTTT.

Here the CDR3 DNA reads TGTGCCAGCAGACTAACGGTTACTCCCTACAATGAGCAGTTCTTC. Its translation is CASRLTVTPYNEQFF. V is TRBV12-3 or TRBV12-4 and J is TRBJ2-1; D call uncertain. The CDR3 is 15 amino acids. Trimming took 6 bases from V and 2 from J, leaving 14 bases between them.

The table lists this clonotype with a few counts. The V gene is TRBV15, the J gene TRBJ1-2, with TRBD1 matching 11 bases. Germline V lookup: CDR1 LNHNV, CDR2 YYDKDF (reference sequence). The CDR3 length is 17 residues. The V segment lost 5 bases and the J segment 4 bases; nucleotides outside the gene matches: 12. This CDR3 is CATSQDRGRLSLYGYTF. CDR3 coding DNA: TGTGCCACCAGCCAGGACAGGGGGCGACTAAGTCTCTATGGCTACACCTTC.

The table lists this clonotype with a count of one. This chain connects TRBV27 to TRBJ2-2; TRBD1 might be the D (8 bases). The V gene lost 3 bases and the J gene lost 4 bases, with 12 bases spanning the gap. This CDR3 spans 15 amino acids. Germline lookup yields CDR1 MNHEY and CDR2 SMNVEV (reference sequence). The CDR3 loop is CASSFYRGGTGELFF. In DNA form, the CDR3 reads TGTGCCAGCAGTTTTTACAGGGGGGGCACCGGGGAGCTGTTTTTT.

This chain links TRBV25-1 with TRBJ1-6, with TRBD1 as a possible D gene (5 bases). Between the trimmed V and J ends, which lost 8 bases and 9 bases, there was a span of 23 bases. CDR1 is MGHDK, CDR2 SYGVNS, per germline. The CDR3 has 16 residues. The CDR3 loop is CASPPRSGVETSPLHF. For the CDR3, the DNA is TGTGCCAGCCCCCCGCGGTCGGGGGTTGAAACTTCACCCCTCCACTTT.

The genes are TRBV5-5 and TRBJ2-2; D unclear. Germline V gene data show CDR1 as SGHKS and CDR2 as YYEKEE (reference sequence). The germline V and J ends were trimmed by 0 bases and 7 bases, with 16 bases remaining between them. The CDR3 spans 16 residues. In nucleotides, the CDR3 is TGTGCCAGCAGCTTGGTGATGTTAGCAATGGACGGGGAGCTGTTTTTT. Its protein product is CASSLVMLAMDGELFF.

The chain has TRBV5-5 and TRBJ2-7; 8 bases align to TRBD1. J gave up 4 bases and V 0 bases, and 6 bases lay outside the gene matches. The CDR3 has 15 residues. In germline, CDR1 is SGHKS, CDR2 YYEKEE (reference sequence). CDR3 protein: CASSLGQGRPYEQYF. For the CDR3, the DNA is TGTGCCAGCAGCTTGGGACAGGGGAGGCCTTACGAGCAGTACTTC.

This sequence joins TRBV2 and TRBJ2-1, with D possibly TRBD2 on 6 matching bases. Trimming removed 5 bases from V and 6 bases from J, with 8 bases in between. CDR3 size: 12 residues. Germline CDR1 is SNHLY and CDR2 is FYNNEI. The DNA of the CDR3 is TGTGCCAGCAGTACGCGGGGCAATGAGCAGTTCTTC. This sequence encodes CASSTRGNEQFF.

The chain has TRBV20-1 and TRBJ1-5; D gene unclear. This CDR3 spans 14 amino acids. V was clipped by 3 bases and J by 6 bases, with 15 bases between them. Germline V lookup: CDR1 DFQATT, CDR2 SNEGSKA (reference sequence). The CDR3 spells CSASSARGSQPQHF. Written as DNA, the CDR3 is TGCAGTGCTAGTTCGGCGAGAGGTTCTCAGCCCCAGCATTTT.

The rearrangement uses TRBV28 and TRBJ2-7; D may correspond to TRBD1 or TRBD2 (5 bases each). This CDR3 comprises 14 residues. Deletions cut 4 bases from V and 5 bases from J, with 15 bases between. CDR1 and CDR2 (germline): MDHEN, SYDVKM. The DNA of the CDR3 is TGTGCCAGCAGTTCGGGGCAGGGCAGGAACGAGCAGTACTTC. It codes for CASSSGQGRNEQYF.

This clonotype was detected many times. The rearrangement joins TRBV2 to TRBJ2-1; 8 bases match TRBD1. Germline loops: CDR1 SNHLY, CDR2 FYNNEI. J was trimmed by 6 bases and V by 7 bases; bases with no gene match: 5. CDR3 length equals 13 residues. DNA for the CDR3: TGTGCCAGCAACCGCGGACAGGGCAATGAGCAGTTCTTC. Its protein product is CASNRGQGNEQFF.

The V call is TRBV12-3 or TRBV12-4, the J call TRBJ2-5; TRBD1 matches at 10 bases. The CDR3 covers 17 residues. V gave up 6 bases and J gave up 3 bases; unmatched junction bases: 13. The CDR3: CASSDRDRGLQKETQYF. CDR3 DNA sequence: TGTGCCAGCAGCGACCGGGACAGGGGACTGCAAAAAGAGACCCAGTACTTC.

The chain has TRBV24-1 and TRBJ2-1, with 13 bases lining up with TRBD2. V trimming: 4 bases; J trimming: 6 bases; junction bases outside the gene matches: 5. The V gene's germline CDR1 is KGHDR and CDR2 SFDVKD. The CDR3 sequence is 16 residues long. Written as DNA, the CDR3 is TGTGCCACCAGTGAAACTAGCGGGGGGGCCGGCAATGAGCAGTTCTTC. Its translation: CATSETSGGAGNEQFF.

The chain uses TRBV20-1 and TRBJ2-5; TRBD2 aligns across 12 bases. The J call may be incorrect, as the DNA end agrees better with TRBJ2-7. Germline V gives CDR1 DFQATT, CDR2 SNEGSKA (reference sequence). CDR3 size: 16 residues. The CDR3 reads CSAVCTSGGCSYEQYF. For the CDR3, the DNA is TGCAGTGCGGTTTGTACTAGCGGGGGGTGTTCCTACGAGCAGTACTTC.

This clonotype was seen more than once but under ten times. The V gene is TRBV10-3, the J gene TRBJ1-5, with TRBD1 matching over 7 bases. This CDR3 has 15 amino acids. Losses at the gene ends were 4 bases for V and 0 bases for J; bases not matched to a gene: 3. Germline-derived CDR1 and CDR2 are ENHRY and SYGVKD. CDR3 DNA: TGTGCCATCAGTGGGGGACAGTCTAGCAATCAGCCCCAGCATTTT. Encoded protein: CAISGGQSSNQPQHF.